Listed here are 9 T cell receptor beta chains from one sample, sequenced in a study of Graves' ophthalmopathy and Graves' hyperthyroidism. Amplification of the TCR beta CDR3 regions used RNA transcripts (as template). The first round was an RT-PCR with HTBI primers, and the second round was a multiplex PCR. Each CDR3 protein is one row after TCRdb ran MiXCR on the multiplex PCR reads. The data show approximately 640,000 distinct CDR3 sequences, with approximately 39% seen just once and more than 3% held by the top ten. Specimen: peripheral blood. These receptors were taken from an adult man with Graves' ophthalmopathy.

J is TRBJ1-3 and V is TRBV10-3; 7 positions agree with TRBD1. V lost 5 bases, J lost 4 bases, and 2 bases stayed unmatched. This CDR3 is 13 amino acids long. The germline V gene has CDR1 ENHRY and CDR2 SYGVKD. The CDR3 region is CAISWGQGNTIYF. CDR3 nucleotides: TGTGCCATCAGTTGGGGACAGGGAAACACCATATATTTT.

There are a few counts of this clonotype. The chain joins TRBV7-9 to TRBJ2-5, with TRBD2 matching over 8 bases. Unmatched junction bases numbered 13, after V lost 5 bases and J lost 5 bases. CDR1 is SEHNR and CDR2 is FQNEAQ in the germline V gene (reference sequence). The CDR3 is 16 residues long. CDR3 nucleotide sequence: TGTGCCAGCAGCCTTTTACCCAGCGGGGGTATTGAGACCCAGTACTTC. It yields the protein CASSLLPSGGIETQYF.

This clonotype was seen ten or more times. A much larger clone lies a single base off, so this may be a read error. The V and J genes are TRBV10-3 and TRBJ1-1; D is unclear. Germline CDR1 ENHRY, CDR2 SYGVKD. Deletions cut 3 bases from V and 7 bases from J, with 12 bases between. The CDR3 is 13 amino acids. The DNA of the CDR3 is TGTGCCATCAGTGAACGGGCCGTTGATGAAGCTTTCTTT. Translating it yields CAISERAVDEAFF.

This clonotype appeared a few times. This rearrangement joins TRBV10-3 to TRBJ2-3, with 8 positions matching TRBD2. This CDR3 has 15 residues. The germline gives CDR1 ENHRY, CDR2 SYGVKD. J was trimmed by 2 bases and V by 3 bases; bases with no gene match: 4. The CDR3, as DNA: TGTGCCATCAGTGAAGGACTAGCCCACACAGATACGCAGTATTTT. This gives the protein CAISEGLAHTDTQYF.

The rearrangement links TRBV10-3 to TRBJ2-5, with TRBD2 matching over 12 bases. The V gene's germline CDR1 is ENHRY and CDR2 SYGVKD. The CDR3 extends over 14 amino acids. The J segment lost 8 bases and the V segment lost 8 bases, leaving 9 bases of the junction unmatched. CDR3 in amino acids: CAIGTTSGGDTQYF. CDR3 bases: TGTGCCATCGGGACGACTAGCGGGGGTGACACCCAGTACTTC.

The chain is built from TRBV29-1 and TRBJ2-7; D may be TRBD2 (6 bases). CDR1 and CDR2 (germline): SQVTM, ANQGSEA. The CDR3 runs to 11 residues. V lost 8 bases and J 6 bases, leaving 14 bases between the germline ends. The CDR3 DNA reads TGCAGCTTGGTGGGGGGTCGCGAGCAGTACTTC. Protein sequence: CSLVGGREQYF.

The gene calls are TRBV20-1 and TRBJ2-2; D is unclear. The germline CDR1 and CDR2 sequences are DFQATT and SNEGSKA (reference sequence). Trimming took off 3 bases at V and 6 bases at J, with 11 bases between the two ends. The CDR3 has 13 residues. In DNA form, the CDR3 reads TGCAGTGCTAGGCCTTACGGGTCCGGGGAGCTGTTTTTT. This gives the protein CSARPYGSGELFF.

The rearrangement links TRBV5-1 to TRBJ2-5; TRBD1 matches at 7 bases. Trimming at V came to 3 bases and at J to 7 bases, leaving 9 bases not matched to a gene. The CDR3 totals 14 residues. Germline V gives CDR1 SGHRS, CDR2 YFSETQ. The CDR3 bases are TGCGCCAGCAGCTGGGGTACGACAGGGAGGACCCAGTACTTC. Protein product: CASSWGTTGRTQYF.

This clonotype was counted at least ten times. The rearrangement uses TRBV15 and TRBJ1-3, with unresolved D. The ends were cut back, 8 bases at V and 0 bases at J, with 8 bases in the middle. The CDR3 consists of 13 residues. Germline assignment: CDR1 LNHNV and CDR2 YYDKDF (reference sequence). The CDR3 spells CATSRISGNTIYF. CDR3 sequence (DNA): TGTGCCACCTCGCGGATCTCTGGAAACACCATATATTTT.